One and the same sample provided the 30 T cell receptor beta chains below, sequenced in a study of blood T cell repertoires in COVID-19. Only in-frame clones appear in the TCRdb table, and some are missing; sequencing was by immunoSEQ multiplex PCR. The sample lists over 150,000 clones, around 78% occurring once. The sequenced sample was peripheral blood. The receptor set was obtained from a man at least 80 years old with acute or convalescent COVID-19.

This chain uses TRBV19 with TRBJ1-1; 9 bases agree with TRBD1. With 3 bases clipped from V and 12 bases from J, the junction kept 5 bases outside the gene matches. CDR1 is LNHDA, CDR2 SQIVND, per germline (reference sequence). CDR3 length: 12 residues. The CDR3, as DNA: TGTGCCAGTAGTATCCCGGGACAGGGAACTTTCTTT. Translating it yields CASSIPGQGTFF.

This clone has more than one count but fewer than ten. The CDR3 DNA follows: TGTGCCAGCACTCACACGGCGGGACTAGCTCGATTGGGAGATACGCAGTATTTT. Its translation: CASTHTAGLARLGDTQYF. The rearrangement joins TRBV27 to TRBJ2-3; 9 bases line up with TRBD2. CDR3 size: 18 residues. J gave up 5 bases and V 7 bases, and 19 bases lay outside the gene matches. CDR1 is MNHEY, CDR2 SMNVEV, per germline (reference sequence).

The V and J genes are TRBV3-1 (or the pseudogene TRBV3-2) and TRBJ2-5; D is possibly TRBD1 (5 bases). V was pared by 8 bases and J by 2 bases, with 15 bases between. The CDR3 is 14 residues long. The germline V gene has CDR1 LGHDT and CDR2 YNNKEL (reference sequence). The CDR3 nucleotides read TGTGCCAGCTCAGCACCGGACATACAAGAGACCCAGTACTTC. This sequence encodes CASSAPDIQETQYF.

V and J are TRBV5-1 and TRBJ2-2; 8 bases match TRBD1. J gave up 1 base and V 4 bases, and 6 bases lay outside the gene matches. The germline gives CDR1 SGHRS, CDR2 YFSETQ. The CDR3 length is 16 residues. The CDR3 DNA reads TGCGCCAGCAGCGCCGGAGGGACAGGGAACACCGGGGAGCTGTTTTTT. Translating it yields CASSAGGTGNTGELFF.

The chain links TRBV7-8 to TRBJ2-5, with D tentatively TRBD1 (6 bases). Germline assignment: CDR1 SGHVS and CDR2 FQNEAQ. Trimming took off 7 bases at V and 9 bases at J, with 27 bases between the two ends. This CDR3 is built from 16 residues. The CDR3 loop is CASNTNEGHRRSAQYF. CDR3 coding DNA: TGTGCCAGCAACACAAACGAGGGACACCGAAGATCGGCCCAGTACTTC.

For the CDR3, the DNA is TGTGCCAGCAGTTTATCGATCGGGGGAGAAAATTCACCCCTCCACTTT. Protein product: CASSLSIGGENSPLHF. The rearrangement uses TRBV27 and TRBJ1-6, with D possibly matching TRBD1 (5 bases). The CDR3 is 16 residues long. Germline CDR1 reads MNHEY; CDR2 reads SMNVEV (reference sequence). Trimming shortened V by 0 bases and J by 7 bases, and 13 bases separated the two germline ends.

The chain uses TRBV5-6 and TRBJ2-1; D is ambiguous. V gave up 3 bases and J gave up 4 bases, with 8 bases separating them. Germline CDR1 is SGHDT and CDR2 is YYEEEE. The CDR3 spans 13 residues. The CDR3 coding sequence is TGTGCCAGCAGCTCGACAAATTACAATGAGCAGTTCTTC. Its protein product is CASSSTNYNEQFF.

The chain links TRBV7-6 to TRBJ1-2; 9 nucleotides align to TRBD1. The CDR3 has 15 amino acids. V shed 1 base and J 3 bases; nucleotides not matched to a gene: 3. Germline values: CDR1 SGHVS, CDR2 FNYEAQ. Here the CDR3 DNA reads TGTGCCAGCAGCTTAGGGGGGGACAGGGACTATGGCTACACCTTC. Its protein is CASSLGGDRDYGYTF.

The genes are TRBV29-1 and TRBJ2-7, with 9 bases matching TRBD1. CDR1 and CDR2 (germline): SQVTM, ANQGSEA. V was clipped by 6 bases and J by 8 bases; unmatched bases: 8. There are 12 residues in the CDR3. In nucleotides, the CDR3 is TGCAGCGTGGGGACAGGGTATGGGAAGCAGTACGTC. Protein: CSVGTGYGKQYV.

Concerning this clone: The germline gene is not matched at one end of the junction; a read error may be the cause. The chain employs TRBV19 and TRBJ2-1, with 13 nucleotides matching TRBD2. The CDR3 has 16 residues. Germline CDR1 LNHDA, CDR2 SQIVND (reference sequence). The CDR3 region has the DNA TGTGCCAGTAGTCTAGAGACTAGCGGGGGGTACAATGAGCAGTTCTTC. Protein sequence: CASSLETSGGYNEQFF.

The chain uses TRBV11-2 and TRBJ2-2; TRBD2 aligns across 10 bases. V trimming: 7 bases; J trimming: 1 base; junction bases outside the gene matches: 3. The CDR3 loop spans 15 amino acids. Germline CDR1 and CDR2: SGHAT and FQNNGV. The CDR3 loop is CASIPSGGNTGELFF. In nucleotides, the CDR3 is TGTGCCAGCATCCCTAGCGGGGGGAACACCGGGGAGCTGTTTTTT.

The rearrangement uses TRBV18 and TRBJ2-1, with D perhaps matching TRBD2 (5 bases). V lost 2 bases to trimming and J lost 9 bases, with 14 bases between them. The germline V gene encodes CDR1 KGHSH and CDR2 LQKENI. The CDR3 sequence is 14 residues long. The CDR3 is CASSPSMPAGEQFF. The CDR3 region has the DNA TGTGCCAGCTCACCATCCATGCCGGCGGGTGAGCAGTTCTTC. Combining the CDR3 with reference TRBV18 and TRBJ2-1 gives the whole variable domain NAGVMQNPRHLVRRRGQEARLRCSPMKGHSHVYWYRQLPEEGLKFMVYLQKENIIDESGMPKERFSAEFPKEGPSILRIQQVVRGDSAAYFCASSPSMPAGEQFFGPGTRLTVL.

The chain uses TRBV3-1 (or the pseudogene TRBV3-2) and TRBJ2-2; 9 bases map to TRBD1. This CDR3 is built from 17 residues. Germline-derived CDR1 and CDR2 are LGHDT and YNNKEL (reference sequence). J gave up 6 bases and V 1 base, and 9 bases lay outside the gene matches. DNA for the CDR3: TGTGCCAGCAGCCAAGGGAGGACAGGGGTTGACGCCGGGGAGCTGTTTTTT. Amino acids: CASSQGRTGVDAGELFF.

The V and J genes are TRBV20-1 and TRBJ1-2, with D unresolved. With 6 bases removed from V and 6 bases from J, the gap between germline ends came to 11 bases. There are 11 residues in the CDR3. CDR1 is DFQATT, CDR2 SNEGSKA, per germline (reference sequence). The CDR3 coding sequence is TGCAGTGCCCTAGACCCAAATGGCTACACCTTC. Protein product: CSALDPNGYTF.

This chain uses TRBV2 with TRBJ2-5; 13 nucleotides match TRBD2. This CDR3 has 16 residues. The germline V gene encodes CDR1 SNHLY and CDR2 FYNNEI. The V gene end was trimmed by 8 bases and the J gene end by 5 bases; junction bases not matched to a gene: 11. CDR3 in amino acids: CASQLAGGRTGETQYF. As DNA, the CDR3 is TGTGCCAGCCAACTAGCGGGGGGGCGGACTGGGGAGACCCAGTACTTC.

The chain uses TRBV4-2 and TRBJ2-2; unclear D gene. Germline values: CDR1 LGHNA, CDR2 YNFKEQ. The CDR3 is 13 residues long. Trimming took off 5 bases at V and 2 bases at J, with 6 bases between the two ends. CDR3 residues: CASSSLNTGELFF. CDR3 DNA: TGTGCCAGCAGCTCGCTAAACACCGGGGAGCTGTTTTTT.

The chain couples TRBV19 to TRBJ2-2, with 9 positions matching TRBD1. V shed 6 bases, J shed 3 bases, and the junction held 5 bases outside the gene matches. The CDR3 spans 15 residues. The germline gives CDR1 LNHDA, CDR2 SQIVND (reference sequence). The CDR3 spells CASSLGQGHTGELFF. The CDR3 coding sequence is TGTGCCAGTAGCTTGGGACAGGGACACACCGGGGAGCTGTTTTTT.

The V and J genes are TRBV14 and TRBJ2-3; perhaps TRBD1 as D (5 bases). CDR3 length equals 16 residues. Trimming took off 1 base at V and 3 bases at J, with 14 bases between the two ends. Germline V CDR1 and CDR2: SGHDN, FVKESK. The CDR3 is CASSQGQRRLTDTQYF. CDR3 nucleotides: TGTGCCAGCAGCCAAGGACAGAGAAGGTTGACAGATACGCAGTATTTT.

The chain links TRBV19 to TRBJ2-3; D ambiguous. CDR1 and CDR2 from the germline V gene are LNHDA and SQIVND (reference sequence). The CDR3 covers 13 residues. V shed 5 bases and J shed 6 bases, with 12 bases lying between them. The CDR3 spells CASSAPEYDTQYF. In DNA, the CDR3 is TGTGCCAGTAGTGCTCCCGAGTACGATACGCAGTATTTT.

This chain uses TRBV4-1 with TRBJ1-2; TRBD1 aligns across 10 bases. CDR1 is MGHRA, CDR2 YSYEKL, per germline. CDR3 length equals 14 residues. Losses at the gene ends were 4 bases for V and 6 bases for J; bases not matched to a gene: 5. CDR3 residues: CASSRDRGLDGYTF. CDR3 nucleotides: TGCGCCAGCAGCCGCGACAGGGGGCTTGATGGCTACACCTTC.

The chain joins TRBV5-1 to TRBJ2-2; D is perhaps TRBD1 (7 bases). The CDR3 contains 17 residues. Germline V gene data show CDR1 as SGHRS and CDR2 as YFSETQ. Trimming left V 4 bases short and J 0 bases short, with 16 bases between. The CDR3 is CASSALPGGTNTGELFF. The CDR3 region has the DNA TGCGCCAGCAGCGCGCTACCAGGGGGGACGAACACCGGGGAGCTGTTTTTT.

The chain has TRBV4-1 and TRBJ2-1; 9 bases line up with TRBD1. Looked up from germline, CDR1 is MGHRA and CDR2 is YSYEKL. The CDR3 totals 15 residues. The junction had 7 bases not matched to a gene; V was cut back by 4 bases and J by 6 bases. The DNA for the CDR3 is TGCGCCAGCAGCCGCCTGGGACAGGGTACCAATGAGCAGTTCTTC. This sequence encodes CASSRLGQGTNEQFF.

The V call is TRBV7-3, the J call TRBJ2-1; the D gene is possibly TRBD2 (5 bases). V lost 2 bases and J 0 bases, leaving 14 bases between the germline ends. Looked up from germline, CDR1 is SGHTA and CDR2 is FQGTGA. This CDR3 is 17 amino acids long. DNA of the CDR3: TGTGCCAGCAGCTTATTCTCTCCAGCGGTCTCCTACAATGAGCAGTTCTTC. This encodes CASSLFSPAVSYNEQFF.

The chain carries TRBV4-3 and TRBJ2-3, with D possibly TRBD1 on 5 matching bases. V shed 3 bases and J shed 1 base, with 11 bases lying between them. CDR3 length: 15 amino acids. Looked up from germline, CDR1 is LGHNA and CDR2 is YSLEER. The CDR3 DNA follows: TGCGCCAGCAGCCAGGAAGCCAGGGGCACAGATACGCAGTATTTT. It specifies CASSQEARGTDTQYF.

The chain recombines TRBV5-6 with TRBJ2-3; 11 nucleotides agree with TRBD2. The CDR3 is 17 residues long. With 4 bases clipped from V and 2 bases from J, the junction kept 9 bases outside the gene matches. Germline V CDR1 and CDR2: SGHDT, YYEEEE. CDR3 protein: CASSLFLAGGVTDTQYF. The CDR3 DNA is TGTGCCAGCAGCCTTTTCCTAGCGGGGGGTGTCACAGATACGCAGTATTTT.

The rearrangement links TRBV6-6 to TRBJ2-2, with 8 bases identical to TRBD1. Germline V gene lookup returns CDR1 MNHNY and CDR2 SVGAGI (reference sequence). CDR3 length: 16 amino acids. Trimming cost V 10 bases and J 5 bases; bases outside gene matches: 15. CDR3 bases: TGTGCCACCACCGGGCGAGACAGGGGTCGGACCGGGGAGCTGTTTTTT. Protein: CATTGRDRGRTGELFF.

The V and J genes are TRBV30 and TRBJ2-3; D gene uncertain. The CDR3 is 14 amino acids. In germline, CDR1 is GTSNPN, CDR2 SVGIG (reference sequence). The ends were cut back, 2 bases at V and 0 bases at J, with 9 bases in the middle. CDR3 loop: CAWSIRGSTDTQYF. The CDR3 DNA is TGTGCCTGGAGTATTCGAGGTAGCACAGATACGCAGTATTTT.

This chain connects TRBV24-1 to TRBJ2-2; 13 bases are a match to TRBD2. The V and J ends lost 4 bases and 8 bases, in that order; junction bases with no gene match: 6. Germline CDR1 reads KGHDR; CDR2 reads SFDVKD. This CDR3 is built from 16 residues. CDR3: CATSDRGLAGTGELFF. The CDR3 coding sequence is TGTGCCACCAGTGACCGGGGACTAGCGGGGACTGGGGAGCTGTTTTTT.

This clone came up once. J is TRBJ1-2 and V is TRBV7-4; 10 positions agree with TRBD1. The CDR3 sequence is 16 residues long. Germline CDR1 and CDR2: SGHVT and SQSDAQ. Germline trimming cut 4 bases from V and 8 bases from J; bases unmatched to any gene: 13. The CDR3 region is CASSYGTGAIRVGYTF. The CDR3 DNA reads as TGTGCCAGCAGCTACGGGACAGGGGCCATTCGGGTAGGCTACACCTTC.

The chain is built from TRBV5-4 and TRBJ1-2; 10 nucleotides agree with TRBD1. Germline CDR1 reads SGHNT; CDR2 reads YYREEE (reference sequence). After removal of 2 bases from V and 4 bases from J, the junction contained 8 bases not matched to a gene. The CDR3 length is 16 residues. CDR3 bases: TGTGCCAGCAGCTTTTCCGGGACAGGGGTCGGCTATGGCTACACCTTC. Protein sequence: CASSFSGTGVGYGYTF.